This is a list of T cell receptor beta chains from one sample in a study of cytomegalovirus exposure and HLA in healthy donors. The table came from immunoSEQ multiplex PCR; TCRdb's copy has only in-frame clones and leaves some out. This table has some 200,000 clones, around four fifths appearing once. The sequenced sample was PBMCs. These receptors were taken from a middle-aged woman in good health and CMV-seronegative. CDR3s include the opening cysteine and the closing phenylalanine or tryptophan. Each record gives: D gene, clone size, V gene, J gene, CDR3 DNA, CDR3 protein. D genes are given only for firm matches. Size is omitted from some rows. Given values are once, few, many or a class for expanded clones.

D: TRBD2; size: -; V: TRBV7-9; J: TRBJ2-1; DNA: TGTGCCAGCAGCCCGGAGGCGGGACTAGCTGGTTCCTACAATGAGCAGTTCTTC; CDR3: CASSPEAGLAGSYNEQFF
D: TRBD1; size: -; V: TRBV18; J: TRBJ2-5; DNA: TGTGCCAGCTCAGTAAACAGGGGTGAGACCCAGTACTTC; CDR3: CASSVNRGETQYF
D: TRBD2; size: -; V: TRBV2; J: TRBJ2-5; DNA: TGTGCCAGCAGTGAGCGGCTAGCGGGGGCCCAAGAGACCCAGTACTTC; CDR3: CASSERLAGAQETQYF
D: TRBD1; size: once; V: TRBV28; J: TRBJ2-7; DNA: TGTGCCAGCAGGAACAGGGGAAACTACGAGCAGTACTTC; CDR3: CASRNRGNYEQYF
D: -; size: -; V: TRBV18; J: TRBJ1-1; DNA: TGTGCCAGCTCACCACTGGCGCAGGGGGAAGCTTTCTTT; CDR3: CASSPLAQGEAFF
D: TRBD2; size: -; V: TRBV15; J: TRBJ2-3; DNA: TGTGCCACCAGCCCTCCGGGGGGTGCGGGGTCGGATACGCAGTATTTT; CDR3: CATSPPGGAGSDTQYF
D: TRBD1; size: -; V: TRBV30; J: TRBJ1-2; DNA: TGTGCCTGGAGTGTACGGACAGGGAATGGCTACACCTTC; CDR3: CAWSVRTGNGYTF
D: -; size: -; V: TRBV6-1; J: TRBJ2-3; DNA: TGTGCCAGCTCGGTTGGGGCTAGCACAGATACGCAGTATTTT; CDR3: CASSVGASTDTQYF
D: -; size: few; V: TRBV5-4; J: TRBJ2-2; DNA: TGTGCCAGCAGCTTGAAGCTCGGGACGAACACCGGGGAGCTGTTTTTT; CDR3: CASSLKLGTNTGELFF
D: TRBD1; size: -; V: TRBV6-1; J: TRBJ1-1; DNA: TGTGCCAGCGGGGGTCGACAGGGACTGAACACTGAAGCTTTCTTT; CDR3: CASGGRQGLNTEAFF
D: TRBD1; size: -; V: TRBV9; J: TRBJ1-4; DNA: TGTGCCAGCAGCGTAGACAGGGGGCGATCTGAAAAACTGTTTTTT; CDR3: CASSVDRGRSEKLFF
D: TRBD2; size: few; V: TRBV7-6; J: TRBJ2-1; DNA: TGTGCCAGCAGCTTAGATGGACTAGCGGAAAATGAGCAGTTCTTC; CDR3: CASSLDGLAENEQFF
D: -; size: few; V: TRBV4-2; J: TRBJ1-5; DNA: TGTGCCAGCAGCGCCTCGGAAACCGACAGGATACTGTTT; CDR3: CASSASETDRILF
D: TRBD1; size: -; V: TRBV20-1; J: TRBJ2-7; DNA: TGCAGTGCGGGACAGGGAACCGAGCAGTACTTC; CDR3: CSAGQGTEQYF
D: -; size: -; V: TRBV7-2; J: TRBJ1-5; DNA: TGTGCCAGCAGCTTAGAACAGGGAGGGGTGGGTCAGCCCCAGCATTTT; CDR3: CASSLEQGGVGQPQHF
D: -; size: -; V: TRBV7-2; J: TRBJ2-7; DNA: TGTGCCAGCAGACCCGTAGCTAGCTACGAGCAGTACTTC; CDR3: CASRPVASYEQYF
D: -; size: -; V: TRBV2; J: TRBJ2-1; DNA: TGTGCCAGCAGTGGCGGGGATTACTCCTACAATGAGCAGTTCTTC; CDR3: CASSGGDYSYNEQFF
D: TRBD2; size: -; V: TRBV7-9; J: TRBJ2-3; DNA: TGTGCCAGCAGCTTACCATGGAGACTAGCGGGGAGCACAGATACGCAGTATTTT; CDR3: CASSLPWRLAGSTDTQYF
D: TRBD1; size: -; V: TRBV5-1; J: TRBJ1-2; DNA: TGCGCCAGCAGCGTGGGACAGGGAGGAACTTATGGCTACACCTTC; CDR3: CASSVGQGGTYGYTF
D: TRBD2; size: once; V: TRBV5-4; J: TRBJ2-5; DNA: TGTGCCAGCAGCATAGGACTAGCGGGGGTGGAGGAGACCCAGTACTTC; CDR3: CASSIGLAGVEETQYF
D: TRBD1; size: -; V: TRBV11-2; J: TRBJ1-4; DNA: TGTGCCAGCAGTCCCGGGACAGGCTCAGCAACTAATGAAAAACTGTTTTTT; CDR3: CASSPGTGSATNEKLFF
D: TRBD1; size: -; V: TRBV19; J: TRBJ1-4; DNA: TGTGCCAGTAGGCCCTCGACAGGGGCAACTAATGAAAAACTGTTTTTT; CDR3: CASRPSTGATNEKLFF
D: -; size: -; V: TRBV7-6; J: TRBJ2-7; DNA: TGTGCCAGCAGCTTAGGAGGCCCGCCCGGGGACGAGCAGTACTTC; CDR3: CASSLGGPPGDEQYF
D: TRBD1; size: -; V: TRBV30; J: TRBJ1-2; DNA: TGTGCCTGGAGTATCCGGACAGGGACCTACTATGGCTACACCTTC; CDR3: CAWSIRTGTYYGYTF
D: -; size: -; V: TRBV6-1; J: TRBJ2-1; DNA: TGTGCCAGCAGTGCTAGGGGGACCGGCTCCTACAATGAGCAGTTCTTC; CDR3: CASSARGTGSYNEQFF
D: -; size: -; V: TRBV11-2; J: TRBJ1-3; DNA: TGTGCCAGCAGCTTATTGGCCAGAAACTCTGGAAACACCATATATTTT; CDR3: CASSLLARNSGNTIYF
D: -; size: -; V: TRBV7-3; J: TRBJ2-6; DNA: TGTGCCAGCAGCTTGTGGGAGGGGGCTGGGGCCAACGTCCTGACTTTC; CDR3: CASSLWEGAGANVLTF
D: TRBD1; size: -; V: TRBV7-8; J: TRBJ2-3; DNA: TGTGCCAGCATCCAAACCCCGACAGGGCGCACAGATACGCAGTATTTT; CDR3: CASIQTPTGRTDTQYF
D: -; size: -; V: TRBV5-1; J: TRBJ1-3; DNA: TGCGCCAGCAAATGGGAGGGGAGCTCTGGAAACACCATATATTTT; CDR3: CASKWEGSSGNTIYF
D: -; size: once; V: TRBV5-6; J: TRBJ2-7; DNA: TGTGCCAGCAGCTTCCCCGGAGGGCTTACCTACGAGCAGTACTTC; CDR3: CASSFPGGLTYEQYF
D: -; size: -; V: TRBV2; J: TRBJ2-5; DNA: TGTGCCAGCAAGAAGACTCCGGCGGAGACCCAGTACTTC; CDR3: CASKKTPAETQYF
D: -; size: -; V: TRBV23-1; J: TRBJ1-3; DNA: TGCGCCAGCAGTCACCCACCGGACCCGGGGGACACCATATATTTT; CDR3: CASSHPPDPGDTIYF
D: TRBD1; size: -; V: TRBV30; J: TRBJ1-2; DNA: TGTGCCTGGAGCCGGGACAGGACTTATGGCTACACCTTC; CDR3: CAWSRDRTYGYTF
D: -; size: few; V: TRBV19; J: TRBJ1-5; DNA: TGTGCCAGTAGTTTCGATGACAGTTATAGCAATCAGCCCCAGCATTTT; CDR3: CASSFDDSYSNQPQHF
D: -; size: -; V: TRBV7-9; J: TRBJ1-2; DNA: TGTGCCAGCAGCTCGGGGAGGCTACTACAGAACTCCTATGGCTACCCCTTC; CDR3: CASSSGRLLQNSYGYPF
D: -; size: -; V: TRBV9; J: TRBJ2-1; DNA: TGTGCCAGCAGCCCCCATTCCGGGGGAACCTACAATGAGCAGTTCTTC; CDR3: CASSPHSGGTYNEQFF
D: -; size: few; V: TRBV27; J: TRBJ2-1; DNA: TGTGCCAGCGGGGGACACGAGTTAAGCGTCGATGAGCAGTTCTTC; CDR3: CASGGHELSVDEQFF
D: TRBD1; size: -; V: TRBV7-2; J: TRBJ1-1; DNA: TGTGCCAGCACCTTGACAGGGACGAACACTGAAGCTTTCTTT; CDR3: CASTLTGTNTEAFF
D: TRBD1; size: -; V: TRBV4-3; J: TRBJ1-2; DNA: TGCGCCAGCAGCCAAGAGGGGACAGCCCTTTCTGGCTACACCTTC; CDR3: CASSQEGTALSGYTF
D: TRBD2; size: -; V: TRBV5-1; J: TRBJ2-7; DNA: TGCGCCAGCAGCGTCGGGACTAGCGGGATCTACTCCTACGAGCAGTACTTC; CDR3: CASSVGTSGIYSYEQYF
D: -; size: -; V: TRBV21-1; J: TRBJ2-7; DNA: TGTGCCAGCAGCCCGACAGGAGTGCAGTACTTC; CDR3: CASSPTGVQYF
D: -; size: -; V: TRBV7-6; J: TRBJ1-3; DNA: TGTGCCAGCAGCTTAAGGGGGGGAAACACCATATATTTT; CDR3: CASSLRGGNTIYF
D: -; size: -; V: TRBV2; J: TRBJ2-3; DNA: TGTGCCAGCAGTGGGCTGCGCACAGATACGCAGTATTTT; CDR3: CASSGLRTDTQYF
D: -; size: -; V: TRBV5-4; J: TRBJ1-4; DNA: TGTGCCAGCAGCTTGGCGGAGCCTGAGGGAAAACTGTTTTTT; CDR3: CASSLAEPEGKLFF
D: TRBD1; size: -; V: TRBV28; J: TRBJ2-7; DNA: TGTGCCAGCAGTTTACTCGGGACAGGGGGCTTCAACGAGCAGTACTTC; CDR3: CASSLLGTGGFNEQYF
D: TRBD2; size: -; V: TRBV9; J: TRBJ2-2; DNA: TGTGCCAGCAGCGGGGTAGCGGGGGGGCCTACCGGGGAGCTGTTTTTT; CDR3: CASSGVAGGPTGELFF
D: -; size: -; V: TRBV18; J: TRBJ1-2; DNA: TGTGCCAGCTCACCGGGGACACCCACGAACAGCTATGGCTACACCTTC; CDR3: CASSPGTPTNSYGYTF
D: -; size: -; V: TRBV19; J: TRBJ1-2; DNA: TGTGCCAGTAGTATCCTGGGGGAGGTTAACTATGGCTACACCTTC; CDR3: CASSILGEVNYGYTF
D: -; size: once; V: TRBV18; J: TRBJ1-2; DNA: TGTGCCAGCTCACCATTAAGGGGTCATGGCTACACCTTC; CDR3: CASSPLRGHGYTF
D: TRBD1; size: -; V: TRBV18; J: TRBJ1-2; DNA: TGTGCCAGCTCACCAGATACGACAGGGACTGGATGGGGCTACACCTTC; CDR3: CASSPDTTGTGWGYTF
D: -; size: -; V: TRBV7-2; J: TRBJ1-5; DNA: TGTGCCAGCAGCGCCCCGGGATCTCAGCCCCAGCATTTT; CDR3: CASSAPGSQPQHF
D: TRBD2; size: -; V: TRBV7-3; J: TRBJ2-2; DNA: TGTGCCAGCAGCTCGAGCGGGGGGACCGGGGAGCTGTTTTTT; CDR3: CASSSSGGTGELFF
D: TRBD1; size: -; V: TRBV2; J: TRBJ1-2; DNA: TGTGCCAGCAGGATGGGACAGGGGATCCAATATGGCTACACCTTC; CDR3: CASRMGQGIQYGYTF
D: TRBD1; size: -; V: TRBV7-8; J: TRBJ1-2; DNA: TGTGCCAGCAGCCCCGACAGGGGTAATGATAACTATGGCTACACCTTC; CDR3: CASSPDRGNDNYGYTF